The source of this T cell receptor beta chain is a study of blood T cell repertoires in COVID-19 (dated by TCRdb to 2020 to 2021). About the full investigation: Collaborator samples came from the United States, Italy and Spain and covered acute and convalescent phases of COVID-19. A de-identified subject ID, COVID-19 status, age in years and sex were almost always included in the sample metadata. The samples were drawn from two sources: the first 160 participants of the ongoing ImmuneRACE study, and 1,200 or so subjects contributed by 6 global collaborators. Where HLA class I and class II types were available, the types were taken from metadata supplied by the sample provider, not from assay-based typing. Subjects who had been exposed to COVID-19, were actively infected with it, or had recovered from it provided the deeply sampled blood TCRbeta repertoires that made up the dataset. The prospective study material was composed of cDNA or gDNA derived from T cells, B-cell-depleted T cells, or PBMCs. The repertoires were released in a freely available public database meant as a resource for research on the immune response to SARS-CoV-2.

V lost 3 bases and J lost 4 bases, and the count of bases not matched to a germline gene is 12. As encoded in the germline V gene (reference sequence), CDR1 is GTSNPN while CDR2 is SVGIG. The CDR3, cysteine through phenylalanine, is 16 amino acids long. The only DNA kept is the CDR3, 48 bases in frame from the first base. Turning to this clone: What this receptor recognizes is not known. Nothing much larger sits one base from this clone, and base qualities are not available.

Participants in the prospective study were enrolled through a virtual design, were aged about 18 to 90 years, and lived in approximately 25 United States geographic areas. In the prospective study, participants were assigned to cohorts based on the clinical history participants reported in a screening survey and a study questionnaire. Each participant in the prospective study had whole blood, serum and a nasopharyngeal or oropharyngeal swab collected by mobile phlebotomists. Over a roughly 2-month period, participants in the prospective study had the option of providing additional blood draws and questionnaires. Blood samples from the prospective study were shipped frozen or at room temperature prior to DNA extraction. TCRbeta CDR3 regions were amplified from genomic DNA using the immunoSEQ Assay, a bias-controlled multiplex PCR. Per the source publication's procedure: Within the assay, amplification of reference gene primers was used to estimate how many nucleated cells each sample contained. To quantify the absolute abundance of each unique TCRbeta CDR3 rearrangement, sequence reads were collapsed and filtered. For each sample, productive Simpson clonality was calculated as the square root of Simpson's diversity index over productive rearrangements. The table comes from immuneACCESS by way of TCRdb, which keeps in-frame sequences with V and J called. Part of the clones is missing from these tables; in studies checked, under half for an unresolved V gene and the rest for unknown reasons. For V, J and clone size, that table is used; D and trimming come from the DNA. This sample lists more than 200,000 clones; 87% were detected once. The ten largest clones take up just under 6.5% of the sample.

The investigation overall reported the following: How much clinical and demographic metadata was included differed by source and by participant, and the metadata was provided uncurated.

The clonotype comes from a woman in her twenties or thirties with acute COVID-19. Source material: PBMCs or T cells enriched from blood (not recorded which). The V and J segments used are TRBV30 and TRBJ1-1; the central 9 bases match TRBD1. The CDR3: CAWSNMGGQGITEAFF. The bases are TGTGCCTGGAGCAATATGGGGGGACAGGGCATCACTGAAGCTTTCTTT.